The 30 T cell receptor beta chains below come from one sample, sequenced in a study of T cell changes during pregnancy in multiple sclerosis (dated by TCRdb to between 2018 and 2021). Library construction relied on the immunoSEQ multiplex PCR assay. Entries here come from immuneACCESS through TCRdb and include only in-frame sequences with V and J called. Some clones fail to appear in such tables; in the studies checked, an unresolved V gene covers under half of the shortfall, and the cause of the remainder is unknown. Within this sample are roughly 52,000 clones, with 85% to 90% of them counted one time only. 0.5% to 0.75% of the sample is taken by the ten largest. Sequences were derived from CD4+ T cells from peripheral blood mononuclear cells, sampled in the first trimester of pregnancy. These receptors came from a female donor with multiple sclerosis, enrolled in a pregnancy study.

The rearrangement links TRBV5-1 to TRBJ1-1; 7 bases line up with TRBD1. Germline loops: CDR1 SGHRS, CDR2 YFSETQ. This CDR3 is 13 amino acids long. With 1 base clipped from V and 6 bases from J, the junction kept 3 bases outside the gene matches. This chain's CDR3 is CASSLNRGAEAFF. CDR3 nucleotides: TGCGCCAGCAGCTTGAACAGGGGCGCTGAAGCTTTCTTT.

The chain carries TRBV11-3 and TRBJ2-2, with TRBD1 matching 9 bases. J lost 5 bases, V lost 4 bases, and 8 bases had no gene match. CDR1 and CDR2 (germline): SGHNT, YENEEA. The CDR3 has 16 amino acids. The CDR3 loop reads CASSSLGTGFTGELFF. For the CDR3, the DNA is TGTGCCAGCAGCTCCCTCGGGACAGGGTTTACCGGGGAGCTGTTTTTT.

This sequence joins TRBV7-2 and TRBJ2-2; TRBD1 is a possible D gene (6 bases). Trimming pared 1 base from V and 3 bases from J, leaving 9 bases between. The CDR3 sequence is 15 residues long. Germline CDR1 and CDR2: SGHTA and FQGNSA. The CDR3: CASSLDRGYTGELFF. In DNA, the CDR3 is TGTGCCAGCAGCTTAGATAGGGGGTACACCGGGGAGCTGTTTTTT.

The rearrangement links TRBV7-3 to TRBJ2-3, with 12 bases matching TRBD2. The V gene end was trimmed by 3 bases and the J gene end by 5 bases; junction bases not matched to a gene: 6. Germline V gene lookup returns CDR1 SGHTA and CDR2 FQGTGA. CDR3 length: 16 residues. CDR3: CASSFLAGGMGDTQYF. The CDR3 DNA is TGTGCCAGCAGCTTCCTAGCGGGAGGGATGGGAGATACGCAGTATTTT.

The chain has TRBV7-3 and TRBJ2-7; D is possibly TRBD1 (6 bases). The CDR3 consists of 13 residues. V was pared by 1 base and J by 10 bases, with 14 bases between. Germline CDR1 and CDR2: SGHTA and FQGTGA. CDR3 DNA sequence: TGTGCCAGCAGCTTAAACCCCACCGGGACACAGTACTTC. It codes for CASSLNPTGTQYF.

This clone came up a few times. The J gene is TRBJ2-7, the V gene TRBV11-3, with 7 nucleotides matching TRBD2. After removal of 7 bases from V and 7 bases from J, the junction contained 10 bases not matched to a gene. This CDR3 has 13 residues. Per the germline V gene, CDR1 is SGHNT and CDR2 is YENEEA. The CDR3 DNA reads as TGTGCCAGCACCAAATCGGGTAGCGGGGAGCAGTACTTC. As protein: CASTKSGSGEQYF.

The chain combines TRBV25-1 with TRBJ1-6; no reliable D call. From germline, CDR1 is MGHDK and CDR2 SYGVNS. Trimming left V 0 bases short and J 7 bases short, with 4 bases between. This CDR3 has 13 residues. This CDR3 reads CASSEYINSPLHF. The CDR3 nucleotides read TGTGCCAGCAGTGAATATATCAATTCACCCCTCCACTTT.

The chain is built from TRBV15 and TRBJ2-7; 12 nucleotides agree with TRBD2. Germline trimming cut 4 bases from V and 5 bases from J; bases unmatched to any gene: 15. CDR3 length: 18 amino acids. The germline gives CDR1 LNHNV, CDR2 YYDKDF (reference sequence). DNA of the CDR3: TGTGCCACCAGCAAGGGGTCCCTGAGGCTAGCGGGGGGGGACGAGCAGTACTTC. It yields the protein CATSKGSLRLAGGDEQYF.

This sequence joins TRBV2 and TRBJ2-5; TRBD1 matches 8 bases. Germline CDR1 and CDR2: SNHLY and FYNNEI. V shed 6 bases, J shed 5 bases, and the junction held 11 bases outside the gene matches. This CDR3 contains 15 residues. The CDR3 spells CASSAAPTGAETQYF. The CDR3 bases are TGTGCCAGCAGCGCCGCACCGACAGGGGCGGAGACCCAGTACTTC.

J is TRBJ2-5 and V is TRBV9; maybe TRBD1 (5 bases). The CDR3 loop spans 14 amino acids. V shed 4 bases and J shed 4 bases, with 14 bases lying between them. Germline V gene lookup returns CDR1 SGDLS and CDR2 YYNGEE. This CDR3 is CASSLSGLGETQYF. The CDR3 DNA is TGTGCCAGCAGCTTATCAGGGCTAGGAGAGACCCAGTACTTC.

A single count supports this clone. V usage is TRBV5-3 and J usage is TRBJ2-3; 11 positions agree with TRBD2. TRBV5-3 is given ORF status, its function remaining uncertain. V shed 3 bases, J shed 3 bases, and the junction held 15 bases outside the gene matches. The CDR3 length is 19 residues. The CDR3 bases are TGTGCCAGAAGCTCCTTTAGGACTAGCGGGCGGAAGGGGACAGATACGCAGTATTTT. It encodes CARSSFRTSGRKGTDTQYF.

This sequence joins TRBV5-1 and TRBJ1-1; a possible D gene is TRBD1 (5 bases). This CDR3 contains 13 residues. Germline V gene data show CDR1 as SGHRS and CDR2 as YFSETQ. The germline V and J ends were trimmed by 3 bases and 2 bases, with 8 bases remaining between them. The CDR3 reads CASSSTGNTEAFF. The CDR3 DNA reads as TGCGCCAGCAGCTCCACAGGTAACACTGAAGCTTTCTTT.

V gene TRBV7-3 combines with J gene TRBJ2-1; 10 bases match TRBD2. The length of the CDR3 is 16 residues. Germline V lookup: CDR1 SGHTA, CDR2 FQGTGA. Unmatched junction bases numbered 2, after V lost 1 base and J lost 2 bases. The chain's CDR3 is CASSLIAGGTYNEQFF. The CDR3 DNA reads as TGTGCCAGCAGCTTAATAGCGGGGGGCACCTACAATGAGCAGTTCTTC.

The rearrangement links TRBV4-3 to TRBJ2-2; 12 bases line up with TRBD2. The CDR3 sequence is 20 residues long. The germline V gene has CDR1 LGHNA and CDR2 YSLEER. Germline trimming cut 0 bases from V and 2 bases from J; bases unmatched to any gene: 10. In nucleotides, the CDR3 is TGCGCCAGCAGCCAAGATGTCCTAGCGGGGGGGCAATTCAACACCGGGGAGCTGTTTTTT. Translating it yields CASSQDVLAGGQFNTGELFF.

The count of this clone is one. J is TRBJ2-2 and V is TRBV28; perhaps TRBD2 as D (6 bases). Trimming shortened V by 9 bases and J by 2 bases, and 13 bases separated the two germline ends. This CDR3 region has 14 residues. Germline-derived CDR1 and CDR2 are MDHEN and SYDVKM. As DNA, the CDR3 is TGTGCCAGTACCGGGGGACCTAACACCGGGGAGCTGTTTTTT. The encoded protein is CASTGGPNTGELFF. The entire variable domain, with the rest obtained from reference TRBV28 and TRBJ2-2, is as follows: DVKVTQSSRYLVKRTGEKVFLECVQDMDHENMFWYRQDPGLGLRLIYFSYDVKMKEKGDIPEGYSVSREKKERFSLILESASTNQTSMYLCASTGGPNTGELFFGEGSRLTVL.

This chain joins TRBV5-8 and TRBJ2-2; 10 bases are shared with TRBD2. V was pared by 4 bases and J by 4 bases, with 4 bases of the junction left unmatched. The CDR3 totals 15 residues. The germline gives CDR1 SGHTS, CDR2 YDEGEE. The CDR3 protein is CASSVLAGATGELFF. DNA for the CDR3: TGTGCCAGCAGCGTGCTAGCGGGGGCCACCGGGGAGCTGTTTTTT.

This rearrangement joins TRBV2 to TRBJ1-2, with TRBD1 as a possible D gene (6 bases). CDR3 size: 13 residues. Germline-derived CDR1 and CDR2 are SNHLY and FYNNEI. V was pared by 2 bases and J by 7 bases, with 11 bases between. CDR3 sequence (DNA): TGTGCCAGCAGTGAAAGGACAGAGTTTGGCTACACCTTC. Translating gives CASSERTEFGYTF.

This clone occurred once. J is TRBJ1-4 and V is TRBV21-1; TRBD1 was called by the table and not checked on the DNA. TRBV21-1 is marked as a pseudogene. CDR3 size: 15 residues. The CDR3: CASSNRGATNEKLFF. Written as DNA, the CDR3 is TGTGCCAGCAGCAACAGGGGGGCCACCAATGAAAAACTGTTTTTT.

The chain uses TRBV7-9 and TRBJ1-2; 12 nucleotides match TRBD1. Germline loops: CDR1 SEHNR, CDR2 FQNEAQ (reference sequence). The CDR3 is made up of 16 amino acids. V lost 0 bases, J lost 4 bases, and 3 bases stayed unmatched. CDR3 in DNA: TGTGCCAGCAGCTTAGCGGGACAGGGGGCCATCTATGGCTACACCTTC. Translating it yields CASSLAGQGAIYGYTF.

The chain uses TRBV7-8 and TRBJ2-7; unclear D gene. The CDR3 runs to 14 residues. V was pared by 5 bases and J by 1 base, with 12 bases between. CDR1 is SGHVS, CDR2 FQNEAQ, per germline. This chain's CDR3 is CASSVERISYEQYF. The CDR3 region has the DNA TGTGCCAGCAGCGTTGAGCGTATATCCTACGAGCAGTACTTC.

V gene TRBV6-5 combines with J gene TRBJ1-2; TRBD1 matches 10 bases. V gave up 6 bases and J gave up 3 bases; unmatched junction bases: 4. The germline CDR1 and CDR2 sequences are MNHEY and SVGAGI. The CDR3 loop spans 14 amino acids. CDR3 in DNA: TGTGCCAGCAGGGCGACAGGGGGCGACTATGGCTACACCTTC. Amino acid sequence: CASRATGGDYGYTF.

This clone appeared a few times. The genes are TRBV19 and TRBJ2-2, with D possibly matching TRBD1 (5 bases). The germline V and J ends were trimmed by 5 bases and 2 bases, with 21 bases remaining between them. The length of the CDR3 is 18 residues. CDR1 and CDR2 from the germline V gene are LNHDA and SQIVND (reference sequence). CDR3 nucleotide sequence: TGTGCCAGTAGTCCAAGGGCAGGGCCCCAAATCAACACCGGGGAGCTGTTTTTT. Residues: CASSPRAGPQINTGELFF.

The gene calls are TRBV18 and TRBJ2-5; 12 bases agree with TRBD2. Per the germline V gene, CDR1 is KGHSH and CDR2 is LQKENI. The CDR3 runs to 15 residues. V was pared by 3 bases and J by 5 bases, with 4 bases of the junction left unmatched. The chain's CDR3 is CASSPPGLAGETQYF. CDR3 in DNA: TGTGCCAGCTCACCGCCGGGACTAGCGGGCGAGACCCAGTACTTC.

The gene calls are TRBV5-1 and TRBJ2-3; tentatively, D is TRBD1 (6 bases). V was trimmed by 1 base and J by 4 bases, leaving 13 bases between them. The CDR3 contains 15 residues. The V gene's germline CDR1 is SGHRS and CDR2 YFSETQ. The CDR3 DNA follows: TGCGCCAGCAGCTTGCAGGGGATGGGGCCAGATACGCAGTATTTT. Residues: CASSLQGMGPDTQYF.

This rearrangement joins TRBV21-1 to TRBJ2-1; TRBD1 reflects the table's D call only, with no check against the DNA. TRBV21-1 is a known pseudogene. This CDR3 region has 16 residues. The CDR3 region is CASSKAPNSSYNEQFF. The CDR3 DNA reads as TGTGCCAGCAGCAAAGCGCCCAACAGCTCCTACAATGAGCAGTTCTTC.

The CDR3 sequence: CASSGTGTITGELFF. The DNA of the CDR3 is TGCGCCAGCAGCGGCACCGGGACTATCACCGGGGAGCTGTTTTTT. The chain couples TRBV5-1 to TRBJ2-2, with TRBD2 identical over 7 bases. This CDR3 comprises 15 residues. V shed 4 bases and J 4 bases; nucleotides not matched to a gene: 7. Per germline, CDR1 SGHRS and CDR2 YFSETQ.

V and J are TRBV4-1 and TRBJ2-7, with D possibly being TRBD2 (5 bases). This CDR3 spans 16 amino acids. V was trimmed by 0 bases and J by 7 bases, leaving 19 bases between them. Germline values: CDR1 MGHRA, CDR2 YSYEKL. The CDR3 reads CASSQELDGVRDEQYF. DNA for the CDR3: TGCGCCAGCAGCCAAGAGTTGGACGGTGTGAGGGATGAGCAGTACTTC.

This chain links TRBV2 with TRBJ2-2; D not certain. V was shortened by 7 bases and J by 8 bases, with 8 bases between the two germline ends. This CDR3 is built from 11 residues. Germline V gene data show CDR1 as SNHLY and CDR2 as FYNNEI. The CDR3 here is CASMAAGELFF. The DNA for the CDR3 is TGTGCCAGCATGGCGGCGGGGGAGCTGTTTTTT.

The chain combines TRBV4-3 with TRBJ2-7; 8 nucleotides line up with TRBD1. CDR1 and CDR2 (germline): LGHNA, YSLEER. This CDR3 comprises 15 residues. V lost 0 bases, J lost 4 bases, and 5 bases stayed unmatched. In nucleotides, the CDR3 is TGCGCCAGCAGCCAAGAGCCAGGGGGCGTATACGAGCAGTACTTC. This sequence encodes CASSQEPGGVYEQYF.

The chain uses TRBV30 and TRBJ1-6, with D unclear. Looked up from germline, CDR1 is GTSNPN and CDR2 is SVGIG (reference sequence). Trimming left V 4 bases short and J 7 bases short, with 20 bases between. The CDR3 runs to 16 residues. Here the CDR3 reads CAWKRVGEVLNSPLHF. The CDR3 nucleotides are TGTGCCTGGAAACGTGTTGGGGAGGTCCTCAATTCACCCCTCCACTTT.